A single sample gave rise to the 17 T cell receptor beta chains below, sequenced in a study of graft-versus-host responses after intestinal transplantation. Libraries were prepared by immunoSEQ multiplex PCR; TCRdb keeps only in-frame clonotypes and omits some of them. The sample shows about 63,000 clones, around 90% of them seen only once. Intraepithelial and lamina propria lymphocytes were freed from processed graft tissue. Here the sequenced sample was ileum tissue, taken more than 350 days after transplant. The receptors come from a human patient who received an intestinal transplant, so some T cells may come from the graft donor.

The genes are TRBV6-5 and TRBJ2-2; a possible D gene is TRBD1 (5 bases). Trimming took off 5 bases at V and 3 bases at J, with 10 bases between the two ends. The germline gives CDR1 MNHEY, CDR2 SVGAGI. The CDR3 runs 14 residues. The CDR3: CASSHEGDTGELFF. In DNA form, the CDR3 reads TGTGCCAGCAGTCACGAAGGGGACACCGGGGAGCTGTTTTTT.

A single count supports this clone. V is TRBV6-5 and J is TRBJ2-5, with 7 bases that match TRBD2. Germline V gene lookup returns CDR1 MNHEY and CDR2 SVGAGI. The CDR3 is 15 residues long. V trimming: 3 bases; J trimming: 2 bases; junction bases outside the gene matches: 6. CDR3 sequence reads: CASSYEGLLQETQYF. The CDR3 nucleotides are TGTGCCAGCAGTTATGAGGGACTACTACAAGAGACCCAGTACTTC.

The chain couples TRBV14 to TRBJ1-5; 9 positions match TRBD1. With V trimmed by 8 bases and J by 5 bases, 13 bases remained unmatched. Germline assignment: CDR1 SGHDN and CDR2 FVKESK. The CDR3 covers 16 residues. The CDR3 sequence is CASGPDRGQGHQPQHF. In DNA form, the CDR3 reads TGTGCCAGCGGCCCGGACAGGGGACAGGGCCATCAGCCCCAGCATTTT.

By sample share, this clone is medium-sized (0.01 to 0.1%). The chain links TRBV2 to TRBJ2-7; D possibly corresponds to TRBD2 (5 bases). CDR1 is SNHLY and CDR2 is FYNNEI in the germline V gene. The V end lost 10 bases, the J end lost 1 base, and 11 bases lay between the germline ends. The CDR3 is 12 residues long. This CDR3 is CATGLLSYEQYF. In nucleotides, the CDR3 is TGTGCCACCGGACTGCTGTCCTACGAGCAGTACTTC. Based on the CDR3 plus reference TRBV2 and TRBJ2-7, the full variable domain is EPEVTQTPSHQVTQMGQEVILRCVPISNHLYFYWYRQILGQKVEFLVSFYNNEISEKSEIFDDQFSVERPDGSNFTLKIRSTKLEDSAMYFCATGLLSYEQYFGPGTRLTVT.

The rearrangement joins TRBV6-5 to TRBJ2-5, with D perhaps assigned TRBD1 or TRBD2 (5 bases each). The CDR3 extends over 13 amino acids. Germline V gives CDR1 MNHEY, CDR2 SVGAGI. The germline V and J ends were trimmed by 6 bases and 2 bases, with 10 bases remaining between them. This CDR3 reads CASRGTGQETQYF. The CDR3 DNA follows: TGTGCCAGCAGAGGGACGGGTCAAGAGACCCAGTACTTC.

V and J are TRBV2 and TRBJ2-3, with a weak D call TRBD2 (6 bases). V lost 6 bases and J 1 base, leaving 14 bases between the germline ends. Germline V gene data show CDR1 as SNHLY and CDR2 as FYNNEI. The CDR3 sequence is 15 residues long. The CDR3 nucleotides are TGTGCCAGCAGGAGTGGCAGGAGGGGCACAGATACGCAGTATTTT. Translated: CASRSGRRGTDTQYF.

This clone was seen a few times. The chain links TRBV2 to TRBJ1-5, with 7 bases that match TRBD1. The trim removed 10 bases at V and 7 bases at J, leaving 10 bases unmatched. The CDR3 extends over 13 amino acids. Germline-derived CDR1 and CDR2 are SNHLY and FYNNEI. CDR3 loop: CAIKTGLGQPQHF. The CDR3 DNA reads as TGTGCCATCAAGACAGGGTTGGGGCAGCCCCAGCATTTT. The variable domain in full, with the rest retrieved from reference TRBV2 and TRBJ1-5, is EPEVTQTPSHQVTQMGQEVILRCVPISNHLYFYWYRQILGQKVEFLVSFYNNEISEKSEIFDDQFSVERPDGSNFTLKIRSTKLEDSAMYFCAIKTGLGQPQHFGDGTRLSIL.

The chain combines TRBV7-9 with TRBJ2-7; D call uncertain. CDR3 length equals 13 residues. In germline, CDR1 is SEHNR, CDR2 FQNEAQ (reference sequence). V lost 5 bases, J lost 4 bases, and 12 bases lay in between. The CDR3, as DNA: TGTGCCAGCAGCCCAAGTCTAAGATACGAGCAGTACTTC. Its translation is CASSPSLRYEQYF. The full variable domain, its missing parts supplied by reference TRBV7-9 and TRBJ2-7, is DTGVSQNPRHKITKRGQNVTFRCDPISEHNRLYWYRQTLGQGPEFLTYFQNEAQLEKSRLLSDRFSAERPKGSFSTLEIQRTEQGDSAMYLCASSPSLRYEQYFGPGTRLTVT.

The chain combines TRBV18 with TRBJ2-7, with 14 bases lining up with TRBD2. Trimming removed 4 bases from V and 5 bases from J; junction bases left unmatched: 10. From germline, CDR1 is KGHSH and CDR2 LQKENI. This CDR3 contains 17 residues. The CDR3 coding sequence is TGTGCCAGCTCACAACTCCGACTAGCGGGAGGGTGGAACGAGCAGTACTTC. Protein sequence: CASSQLRLAGGWNEQYF.

The V call is TRBV5-1, the J call TRBJ1-2; D gene uncertain. Trimming shortened V by 5 bases and J by 3 bases, and 14 bases separated the two germline ends. In germline, CDR1 is SGHRS, CDR2 YFSETQ. The CDR3 covers 14 residues. The CDR3 nucleotides are TGCGCCAGCAGTACTACGACTGTGGACTATGGCTACACCTTC. Translated: CASSTTTVDYGYTF. Looking up the rest from reference TRBV5-1 and TRBJ1-2 gives the full variable domain: KAGVTQTPRYLIKTRGQQVTLSCSPISGHRSVSWYQQTPGQGLQFLFEYFSETQRNKGNFPGRFSGRQFSNSRSEMNVSTLELGDSALYLCASSTTTVDYGYTFGSGTRLTVV.

V is TRBV25-1 and J is TRBJ2-5; TRBD2 aligns across 7 bases. The CDR3 length is 14 residues. CDR1 is MGHDK and CDR2 is SYGVNS in the germline V gene. J gave up 4 bases and V 1 base, and 3 bases lay outside the gene matches. The DNA for the CDR3 is TGTGCCAGCAGTGAATCGGGGAGGGCAGAGACCCAGTACTTC. Translating it yields CASSESGRAETQYF.

This rearrangement joins TRBV29-1 to TRBJ2-5; D gene unclear. Trimming left V 2 bases short and J 5 bases short, with 3 bases between. Germline V gene sequence: CDR1 SQVTM, CDR2 ANQGSEA. This CDR3 has 10 residues. The CDR3 DNA sequence: TGCAGCGTTGAACAGGAGACCCAGTACTTC. Residues: CSVEQETQYF.

The rearrangement links TRBV13 to TRBJ2-2; a possible D gene is TRBD1 (6 bases). Trimming stripped 5 bases from V and 0 bases from J, with 13 bases between. The CDR3 totals 16 residues. The germline V gene has CDR1 PRHDT and CDR2 FYEKMQ (reference sequence). The CDR3 region has the DNA TGTGCCAGCAGCCCGGACAGCCCCGCGAACACCGGGGAGCTGTTTTTT. This encodes CASSPDSPANTGELFF.

The chain has TRBV5-1 and TRBJ2-7; the D is unclear. The CDR3 runs to 11 residues. Per germline, CDR1 SGHRS and CDR2 YFSETQ. V lost 5 bases and J lost 3, with 6 bases in between. The CDR3 here is CASRTNYEQYF. CDR3 bases: TGCGCCAGCAGGACAAACTACGAGCAGTACTTC.

V is TRBV28 and J is TRBJ2-7; D is unclear. The CDR3 has 13 amino acids. Germline assignment: CDR1 MDHEN and CDR2 SYDVKM. The V and J ends lost 10 bases and 2 bases respectively, with 15 bases between them. The CDR3 protein is CATLETVPYEQYF. The CDR3 region has the DNA TGTGCCACTCTTGAGACTGTTCCCTACGAGCAGTACTTC.

This clone was counted once. The chain employs TRBV6-4 and TRBJ1-5, with D perhaps matching TRBD1 (6 bases). Trimming left V 2 bases short and J 0 bases short, with 17 bases between. CDR3 length: 18 amino acids. Germline CDR1 reads MRHNA; CDR2 reads SNTAGT. CDR3 region: CASSDPWTATYSNQPQHF. In DNA, the CDR3 is TGTGCCAGCAGTGACCCCTGGACAGCGACTTATAGCAATCAGCCCCAGCATTTT.

The V and J genes are TRBV28 and TRBJ2-5, with 13 bases that match TRBD2. The length of the CDR3 is 18 residues. Trimming at V came to 3 bases and at J to 5 bases, leaving 12 bases not matched to a gene. Germline values: CDR1 MDHEN, CDR2 SYDVKM. The CDR3 nucleotides are TGTGCCAGCAGTTTCTACTTGGGGACTAGCGGGAATGGGGAGACCCAGTACTTC. Amino acid sequence: CASSFYLGTSGNGETQYF.